This T cell receptor beta chain was sequenced during a study of blood T cells in healthy people across ages. In the study overall: About one barcoded beta molecule per two T cells came from capture by template switching.

Alongside a J-beta primer mix, a sample-barcoded 5' primer served in a second PCR lasting 7 to 11 cycles. One entry per CDR3 protein results from TCRdb running MiXCR on the 5' RACE reads. The sample lists around 800,000 distinct CDR3 sequences; 20% to 30% were seen once. Unmatched junction bases numbered 14, after V lost 8 bases and J lost 9 bases. There are 16 residues in the CDR3. CDR1 is WSHSY, CDR2 SAAADI, per germline. These data also formed part of another study, on T cells of mothers and their children.

This sequence originates from a boy aged 10-17 years in good health. Material for sequencing was blood. The chain employs TRBV10-2 and TRBJ2-5, with 14 nucleotides matching TRBD2. CDR3 nucleotides: TGCGCCAGCCGGCACGGGACTAGCGGGGGACTTGGGTCCCAGTACTTC. It codes for CASRHGTSGGLGSQYF.